This T cell receptor (beta chain) originates from a study of blood T cell repertoires in COVID-19. Study-level background: Acute and convalescent COVID-19 samples came from the United States, Italy and Spain. T cells, B-cell-depleted T cells, or PBMCs provided the cDNA or gDNA that served as material.

Study processing details: Amplification with reference gene primers provided the estimates of nucleated cell counts. TCRdb's copy holds only in-frame clones and misses some; the assay was immunoSEQ multiplex PCR. V and J calls and clone size follow that table, whereas D and trimming were derived from the DNA. The sample yields about 240,000 clones, around 90% seen once. There are 16 residues in the CDR3. The ends lost 6 bases at V and 0 bases at J; junction bases unmatched: 6. CDR1 is SGHRS, CDR2 YFSETQ, per germline. The receptor comes from a man aged 55 to 70 who had recovered from COVID-19. This chain connects TRBV5-1 to TRBJ2-2; TRBD2 matches at 9 bases. Sequencing used peripheral blood. The CDR3 region has the DNA TGCGCCAGCACCCAAGCGGGGGGCACGAACACCGGGGAGCTGTTTTTT. Encoded protein: CASTQAGGTNTGELFF. Variable domain in full (rest from reference TRBV5-1 and TRBJ2-2): KAGVTQTPRYLIKTRGQQVTLSCSPISGHRSVSWYQQTPGQGLQFLFEYFSETQRNKGNFPGRFSGRQFSNSRSEMNVSTLELGDSALYLCASTQAGGTNTGELFFGEGSRLTVL.